These 20 T cell receptor beta chains were all obtained from the same sample, sequenced in a study of cytomegalovirus exposure and HLA in healthy donors. In the PCR, 60 Vbeta and 13 Jbeta primers were used. Produced via immunoSEQ multiplex PCR; TCRdb's table is partial and in-frame only. Seen in this sample are about 120,000 clones; the ten most common clones hold 1.6%. Sequencing was done on a sample of PBMCs. The receptors come from a woman aged 40 to 50 in good health and CMV-seropositive.

V and J are TRBV28 and TRBJ2-1, with D hard to call. The CDR3 length is 15 residues. V was pared by 3 bases and J by 6 bases, with 15 bases between. In germline, CDR1 is MDHEN, CDR2 SYDVKM. The CDR3 DNA follows: TGTGCCAGCAGTTTTAGAGGTCGGCCTAGCAATGAGCAGTTCTTC. It translates to CASSFRGRPSNEQFF.

The chain employs TRBV21-1 and TRBJ1-3. TRBV21-1 is listed as a pseudogene. The CDR3 loop spans 17 amino acids. CDR3 DNA: TGTGCCAGCAGCAAGGGAGGAGCTGACTTCTCTGGAAACACCATATATTTT. It translates to CASSKGGADFSGNTIYF.

The chain has TRBV18 and TRBJ1-5; 7 nucleotides align to TRBD1. V lost 5 bases and J lost 3; bases outside the gene matches: 4. The germline gives CDR1 KGHSH, CDR2 LQKENI. The CDR3 covers 14 residues. DNA for the CDR3: TGTGCCAGCTCAACAGGGGCGGCCAATCAGCCCCAGCATTTT. Translated: CASSTGAANQPQHF.

The CDR3 coding sequence is TGTGCCAGCAGGCCCTCGACAGGGGGCGGTGAGCAGTTCTTC. This encodes CASRPSTGGGEQFF. This sequence joins TRBV28 and TRBJ2-1; 10 positions match TRBD1. Trimming at V came to 6 bases and at J to 9 bases, leaving 8 bases not matched to a gene. CDR1 is MDHEN, CDR2 SYDVKM, per germline. This CDR3 region has 14 residues.

J is TRBJ2-1 and V is TRBV10-3, with TRBD2 identical over 8 bases. V shed 3 bases, J shed 2 bases, and the junction held 6 bases outside the gene matches. The CDR3 extends over 16 amino acids. Germline V gives CDR1 ENHRY, CDR2 SYGVKD. This chain's CDR3 is CAISEGTRQTYNEQFF. The CDR3 DNA reads TGTGCCATCAGTGAAGGGACTAGGCAGACCTACAATGAGCAGTTCTTC.

The chain employs TRBV6-5 and TRBJ2-5; the match to TRBD2 covers 13 bases. Unmatched junction bases numbered 5, after V lost 2 bases and J lost 5 bases. This CDR3 has 16 residues. Germline CDR1 reads MNHEY; CDR2 reads SVGAGI. The CDR3 spells CASSYHGLAGDETQYF. In DNA, the CDR3 is TGTGCCAGCAGTTACCACGGACTAGCGGGAGATGAGACCCAGTACTTC.

The rearrangement joins TRBV6-1 to TRBJ2-7; maybe TRBD1 (5 bases). The CDR3 runs 13 residues. Germline lookup yields CDR1 MNHNS and CDR2 SASEGT. V dropped 4 bases and J dropped 4 bases, with 11 bases sitting between them. This CDR3 reads CASSVEAGYEQYF. The DNA for the CDR3 is TGTGCCAGCAGTGTGGAAGCAGGGTACGAGCAGTACTTC.

The gene calls are TRBV19 and TRBJ2-5; 14 nucleotides line up with TRBD2. Germline-derived CDR1 and CDR2 are LNHDA and SQIVND (reference sequence). Losses at the gene ends were 3 bases for V and 1 base for J; bases not matched to a gene: 1. The length of the CDR3 is 16 residues. CDR3 coding DNA: TGTGCCAGTAGTATGACTAGCGGGAGGGCCCAAGAGACCCAGTACTTC. Its translation is CASSMTSGRAQETQYF. Combining the CDR3 with reference TRBV19 and TRBJ2-5 gives the whole variable domain DGGITQSPKYLFRKEGQNVTLSCEQNLNHDAMYWYRQDPGQGLRLIYYSQIVNDFQKGDIAEGYSVSREKKESFPLTVTSAQKNPTAFYLCASSMTSGRAQETQYFGPGTRLLVL.

V gene TRBV6-5 combines with J gene TRBJ2-7; possibly TRBD2 for D (6 bases). Trimming shortened V by 2 bases and J by 7 bases, and 15 bases separated the two germline ends. CDR1 MNHEY and CDR2 SVGAGI come from the germline V gene. The CDR3 is made up of 14 amino acids. CDR3 in amino acids: CASSYASGVREQYF. The DNA for the CDR3 is TGTGCCAGCAGTTACGCTTCGGGAGTACGGGAGCAGTACTTC.

The chain couples TRBV11-2 to TRBJ2-3, with a possible D match to TRBD2 (7 bases). This CDR3 is built from 16 residues. The germline V and J ends were trimmed by 5 bases and 6 bases, with 21 bases remaining between them. Looked up from germline, CDR1 is SGHAT and CDR2 is FQNNGV. CDR3 region: CASSPGSGTRGDTQYF. The DNA for the CDR3 is TGTGCCAGCAGCCCCGGGAGCGGGACCAGGGGTGATACGCAGTATTTT.

The V and J genes are TRBV5-1 and TRBJ1-4, with unresolved D. The CDR3 totals 14 residues. V lost 1 base to trimming and J lost 8 bases, with 12 bases between them. The germline V gene encodes CDR1 SGHRS and CDR2 YFSETQ. This CDR3 is CASSLTQNNEKLFF. The DNA of the CDR3 is TGCGCCAGCAGCTTGACCCAGAATAACGAAAAACTGTTTTTT.

This chain connects TRBV7-2 to TRBJ2-7; TRBD2 matches at 9 bases. The V gene's germline CDR1 is SGHTA and CDR2 FQGNSA. The CDR3 is 14 residues long. Germline trimming cut 5 bases from V and 3 bases from J; bases unmatched to any gene: 5. The CDR3 here is CASSGRAGGYEQYF. Here the CDR3 DNA reads TGTGCCAGCAGCGGTCGAGCGGGAGGCTACGAGCAGTACTTC.

The chain has TRBV5-1 and TRBJ1-1; weak D call: TRBD1 (5 bases). This CDR3 is built from 15 residues. Germline lookup yields CDR1 SGHRS and CDR2 YFSETQ. The V end was cut by 0 bases, the J end by 4 bases, with 13 bases between. The CDR3 nucleotides are TGCGCCAGCAGCTTGGTGATCCAGGGTAGCACTGAAGCTTTCTTT. Translated: CASSLVIQGSTEAFF.

This sequence joins TRBV25-1 and TRBJ2-3; TRBD2 matches at 7 bases. CDR1 is MGHDK, CDR2 SYGVNS, per germline. The V gene end was trimmed by 4 bases and the J gene end by 0 bases; junction bases not matched to a gene: 4. This CDR3 spans 15 amino acids. The CDR3 DNA is TGTGCCAGCAGTGGTTTTAGCGGGAGCACAGATACGCAGTATTTT. Its protein is CASSGFSGSTDTQYF.

J is TRBJ2-3 and V is TRBV7-8; tentative D call: TRBD1 (6 bases). Per germline, CDR1 SGHVS and CDR2 FQNEAQ. The CDR3 has 16 residues. Trimming took off 1 base at V and 0 bases at J, with 11 bases between the two ends. The CDR3 DNA reads as TGTGCCAGCAGCTTAGAAAGGGGGTTGAGCACAGATACGCAGTATTTT. This gives the protein CASSLERGLSTDTQYF.

The V and J genes are TRBV30 and TRBJ1-2; 9 bases map to TRBD1. Germline trimming cut 8 bases from V and 8 bases from J; bases unmatched to any gene: 12. CDR1 is GTSNPN, CDR2 SVGIG, per germline (reference sequence). The CDR3 is made up of 13 amino acids. The CDR3 loop reads CAAVRQGDHGYTF. CDR3 DNA sequence: TGTGCCGCCGTCCGACAGGGGGATCACGGCTACACCTTC. Combining the CDR3 with reference TRBV30 and TRBJ1-2 gives the whole variable domain SQTIHQWPATLVQPVGSPLSLECTVEGTSNPNLYWYRQAAGRGLQLLFYSVGIGQISSEVPQNLSASRPQDRQFILSSKKLLLSDSGFYLCAAVRQGDHGYTFGSGTRLTVV.

The chain recombines TRBV30 with TRBJ1-5; 12 positions agree with TRBD1. Germline V CDR1 and CDR2: GTSNPN, SVGIG (reference sequence). The CDR3 is 18 amino acids. The V and J ends lost 2 bases and 2 bases, in that order; junction bases with no gene match: 10. In DNA, the CDR3 is TGTGCCTGGAGTCCTGGGGACAGGGGGCGCAGGGGCAATCAGCCCCAGCATTTT. It is translated as CAWSPGDRGRRGNQPQHF. Variable domain in full (rest from reference TRBV30 and TRBJ1-5): SQTIHQWPATLVQPVGSPLSLECTVEGTSNPNLYWYRQAAGRGLQLLFYSVGIGQISSEVPQNLSASRPQDRQFILSSKKLLLSDSGFYLCAWSPGDRGRRGNQPQHFGDGTRLSIL.

The chain recombines TRBV6-1 with TRBJ2-1; TRBD2 matches at 9 bases. The CDR3 is 16 amino acids. V lost 4 bases to trimming and J lost 7 bases; unmatched junction nucleotides: 11. The germline V gene encodes CDR1 MNHNS and CDR2 SASEGT. Here the CDR3 reads CASSGEIAGANNEQFF. The CDR3 nucleotides read TGTGCCAGCAGTGGGGAAATAGCGGGAGCGAATAATGAGCAGTTCTTC.

V usage is TRBV9 and J usage is TRBJ2-2, with 14 positions matching TRBD2. V was pared by 4 bases and J by 5 bases, with 4 bases of the junction left unmatched. The CDR3 consists of 16 residues. CDR1 SGDLS and CDR2 YYNGEE come from the germline V gene. This CDR3 reads CASSTGLAGETGELFF. For the CDR3, the DNA is TGTGCCAGCAGCACGGGACTAGCGGGAGAAACCGGGGAGCTGTTTTTT. Based on the CDR3 plus reference TRBV9 and TRBJ2-2, the full variable domain is DSGVTQTPKHLITATGQRVTLRCSPRSGDLSVYWYQQSLDQGLQFLIQYYNGEERAKGNILERFSAQQFPDLHSELNLSSLELGDSALYFCASSTGLAGETGELFFGEGSRLTVL.

The CDR3 nucleotides read TGTGCCAGCTCACGCTCCGGGACAGGGCTCGCTGAAGCTTTCTTT. Translation gives CASSRSGTGLAEAFF. The J gene is TRBJ1-1, the V gene TRBV18; the match to TRBD1 covers 9 bases. CDR3 length equals 15 residues. With 4 bases clipped from V and 6 bases from J, the junction kept 9 bases outside the gene matches. Germline V CDR1 and CDR2: KGHSH, LQKENI.